The present T cell receptor beta chain was sequenced within a study of blood T cell repertoires in COVID-19. On the study more broadly: Sites in the United States, Italy and Spain provided acute and convalescent COVID-19 samples.

The CDR3 has 14 residues. Trimming removed 4 bases from V and 10 bases from J, with 16 bases in between. Germline V lookup: CDR1 MNHEY, CDR2 SMNVEV (reference sequence). Participants spanned ages 18 to 89 years and resided in about two dozen US areas. The assay was immunoSEQ multiplex PCR, and TCRdb's table has in-frame clones only and misses some. Of fewer than 400,000 clones listed, around 85% were seen once; the top ten hold 1.5% to 2%. The genes are TRBV27 and TRBJ2-2; maybe TRBD1 (5 bases). This TCR was sampled from a woman between 25 and 40 years old who had been exposed to COVID-19. Sequencing input: PBMCs or T cells enriched from blood (not recorded which). CDR3 nucleotides: TGTGCCAGCAGTTCAGACAGTCAGACAGTGGAGCTGTTTTTT. Its translation is CASSSDSQTVELFF.